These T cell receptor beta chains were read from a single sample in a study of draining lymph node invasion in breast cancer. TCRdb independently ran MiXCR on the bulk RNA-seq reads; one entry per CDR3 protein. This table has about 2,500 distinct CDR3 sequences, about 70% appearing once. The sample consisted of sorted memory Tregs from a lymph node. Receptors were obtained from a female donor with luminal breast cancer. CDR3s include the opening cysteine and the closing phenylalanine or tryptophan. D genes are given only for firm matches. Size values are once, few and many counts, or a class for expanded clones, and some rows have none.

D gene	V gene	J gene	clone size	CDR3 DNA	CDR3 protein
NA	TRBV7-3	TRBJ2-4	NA	TGTGCCAGCAGCGACGGGTCGGGGAACATTCAGTACTTC	CASSDGSGNIQYF
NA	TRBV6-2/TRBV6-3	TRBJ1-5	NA	TGTGTCAGCAGTTACGTCAGGAATCAGCCCCAGCATTTT	CVSSYVRNQPQHF
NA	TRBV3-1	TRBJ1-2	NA	TGTGCCAGCAGCCAAGATAGGCGAAAAATAATAGGCTATGGCTACACCTTC	CASSQDRRKIIGYGYTF
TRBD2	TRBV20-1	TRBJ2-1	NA	TGCAGTGCTAGAGATTGGGCTAGCGGGGGGGGTTACAATGAGCAGTTCTTC	CSARDWASGGGYNEQFF
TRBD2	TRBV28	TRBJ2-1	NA	TGTGCCAGCAGACTCTTACTAGCGGGAAGTTTGGGTGAGCAGTTCTTC	CASRLLLAGSLGEQFF
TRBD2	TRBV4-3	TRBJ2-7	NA	TGCGCCAGCAGCCAAGCGTCGACTAGCGCCTACGAGCAGTACTTC	CASSQASTSAYEQYF
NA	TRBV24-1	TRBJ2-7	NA	TGTGCCACCAGTGACCCCCCCTTGGACGAGCAGTACTTC	CATSDPPLDEQYF
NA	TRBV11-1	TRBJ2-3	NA	TGTGCCAGCAGCTTAGCGGACACAGATACGCAGTATTTT	CASSLADTDTQYF
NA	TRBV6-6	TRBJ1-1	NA	TGTGCCAGCAGTCCGACCGACAGGAACACTGAAGCTTTCTTT	CASSPTDRNTEAFF
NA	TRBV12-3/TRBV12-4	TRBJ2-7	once	TGTGCCAGCAGTTGGGCCAACGGCCCCTACGAGCAGTACTTC	CASSWANGPYEQYF
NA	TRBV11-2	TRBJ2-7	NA	TGTGCCAGCAGCTTAGAGCTAGCCTCCTACGAGCAGTACTTC	CASSLELASYEQYF
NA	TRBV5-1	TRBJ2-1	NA	TGCGCCAGCAGCTTTAGGGGCGGTAACAATGAGCAGTTCTTC	CASSFRGGNNEQFF
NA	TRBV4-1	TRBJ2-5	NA	TGCGCCAGCAGCCCACTCCTCCTAGCTGGGGAGACCCAGTACTTC	CASSPLLLAGETQYF
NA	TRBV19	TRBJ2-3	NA	TGTGCCAGTAGACGTGTGACGCGGGAACCTCCGGATACGCAGTATTTT	CASRRVTREPPDTQYF
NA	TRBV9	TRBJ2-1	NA	TGTGCCAGCAGCGTAGGAGGAGGGGAGCAGTTCTTC	CASSVGGGEQFF
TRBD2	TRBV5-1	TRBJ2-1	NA	TGCGCCAGCAGCTTGAGGGGACTAGCGGGACGAAGCTCCTACAATGAGCAGTTCTTC	CASSLRGLAGRSSYNEQFF
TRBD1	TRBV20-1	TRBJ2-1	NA	TGCAGTGCGCTACACCGGGACAGGTACAACAATGAGCAGTTCTTC	CSALHRDRYNNEQFF
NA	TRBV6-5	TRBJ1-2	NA	TGTGCCAGCAGTTACAGGGCCCAACTCTATGGCTACACCTTC	CASSYRAQLYGYTF
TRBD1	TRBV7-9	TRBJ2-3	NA	TGTGCCAGCAGCTGGCCGGGACAGGCGGCTGATACGCAGTATTTT	CASSWPGQAADTQYF
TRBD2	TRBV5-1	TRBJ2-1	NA	TGCGCCAGCAGCGCACTAGCGGGAGGGTCCTCCTACAATGAGCAGTTCTTC	CASSALAGGSSYNEQFF
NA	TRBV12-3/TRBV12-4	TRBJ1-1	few	TGTGCCAGCAGCTTCACTGCTGAAGCTTTCTTT	CASSFTAEAFF
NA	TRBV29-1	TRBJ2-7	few	TGCAGCGTTTTAACAGGGAATTCCTACGAGCAGTACTTC	CSVLTGNSYEQYF
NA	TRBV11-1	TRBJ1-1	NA	TGTGCCAGCAGCTTAGGCGTAGGTGAAGCTTTCTTT	CASSLGVGEAFF
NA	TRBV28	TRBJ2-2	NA	TGTGCCAGCATCCCAACCTCGGACAGAAACACCGGGGAGCTGTTTTTT	CASIPTSDRNTGELFF
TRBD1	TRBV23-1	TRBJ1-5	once	TGCGCCAGCAGTCTAAGAGGACAGGGAAATCAGCCCCAGCATTTT	CASSLRGQGNQPQHF
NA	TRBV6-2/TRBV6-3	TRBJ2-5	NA	TGTGCCAGCAGGCGGACCGGGTACCAAGAGACCCAGTACTTC	CASRRTGYQETQYF
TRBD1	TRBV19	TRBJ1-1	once	TGTGCCAGTAGTATGACAGGGGAATACACTGAAGCTTTCTTT	CASSMTGEYTEAFF
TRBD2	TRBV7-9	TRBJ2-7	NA	TGTGCCAGCAGTTCCTCCGGACTAGCGGTCCACGAGCAGTACTTC	CASSSSGLAVHEQYF
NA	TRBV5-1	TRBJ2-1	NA	TGCGCCAGCAGGCCTATAGAGGGGCTCAATGAGCAGTTCTTC	CASRPIEGLNEQFF
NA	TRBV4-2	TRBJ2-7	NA	TGTGCCAGCAGCCAAGAACGGGGGAGCTCCTACGAGCAGTACTTC	CASSQERGSSYEQYF
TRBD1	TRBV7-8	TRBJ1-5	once	TGTGCCAGCAGCCTTCACAGGGGGCCCTCTCAGCCCCAGCATTTT	CASSLHRGPSQPQHF
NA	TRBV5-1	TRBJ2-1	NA	TGCGCCAGCAGAAACGACTACGAGCAGTTCTTC	CASRNDYEQFF
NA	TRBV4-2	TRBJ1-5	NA	TGTGCCAGCAGCCAAGAGCCCGGGAATCAGCCCCAGCATTTT	CASSQEPGNQPQHF
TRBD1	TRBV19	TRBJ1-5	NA	TGTGCCAGTAGCCAGACAGGGGACGGGCAGCCCCAGCATTTT	CASSQTGDGQPQHF
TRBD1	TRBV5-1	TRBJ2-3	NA	TGCGCCAGCTCGGATCCGGCCGGCCGGGGACAGGGGGACACAGATACGCAGTATTTT	CASSDPAGRGQGDTDTQYF
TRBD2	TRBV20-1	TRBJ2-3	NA	TGCAGTGCTAGACAAACGGGGGGGTTCGGGGATACGCAGTATTTT	CSARQTGGFGDTQYF
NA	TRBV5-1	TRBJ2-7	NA	TGCGCCAGCAGCCTGGACGGCTACGAGCAGTACTTC	CASSLDGYEQYF
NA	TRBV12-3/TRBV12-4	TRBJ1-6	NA	TGTGCCAGCAGCCTCGGGATAGCCCCCCTCCACTTT	CASSLGIAPLHF
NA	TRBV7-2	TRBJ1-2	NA	TGTGCCAGCACCCTAGCGGGGGGGGCGCTTACCTATGGCTACACCTTC	CASTLAGGALTYGYTF
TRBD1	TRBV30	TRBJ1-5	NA	TGTGCCTGGACTCGAGGGACAGGGATGGGGCCCCAGCATTTT	CAWTRGTGMGPQHF